The 16 T cell receptor beta chains below all came from one sample that was sequenced in a study of T cells in Graves' hyperthyroidism and ophthalmopathy. RNA transcripts gave rise to amplified TCR beta CDR3 regions. The TCR CDR3 first-round RT-PCR relied on the HTBI primer set. TCRdb re-called the multiplex PCR reads with MiXCR, one entry per CDR3 protein. This table holds 500,000 or so distinct CDR3 sequences, 17% found once. Sequences were obtained from blood. These receptors were taken from a woman aged 18-35 years with Graves' ophthalmopathy.

This clonotype showed up many times. This chain joins TRBV30 and TRBJ2-3, with D tentatively TRBD2 (5 bases). CDR1 and CDR2 from the germline V gene are GTSNPN and SVGIG (reference sequence). The CDR3 consists of 11 residues. Trimming shortened V by 8 bases and J by 5 bases, and 11 bases separated the two germline ends. CDR3 sequence: CAQVGGDTQYF. The CDR3 DNA reads TGTGCCCAAGTAGGAGGAGATACGCAGTATTTT.

This clonotype was recorded many times. V and J are TRBV11-2 and TRBJ2-2; D uncertain. The germline V and J ends were trimmed by 5 bases and 4 bases, with 14 bases remaining between them. The CDR3 has 15 residues. Germline V gene sequence: CDR1 SGHAT, CDR2 FQNNGV. CDR3 sequence: CASSPRRGGTGELFF. The CDR3 DNA sequence: TGTGCCAGCAGCCCGCGTAGAGGCGGCACCGGGGAGCTGTTTTTT.

The rearrangement links TRBV30 to TRBJ2-7; a possible D gene is TRBD1 (6 bases). Trimming took 1 base from V and 4 from J, leaving 17 bases between them. This CDR3 spans 15 amino acids. Germline lookup yields CDR1 GTSNPN and CDR2 SVGIG (reference sequence). The CDR3 region has the DNA TGTGCCTGGAGTGAAGGGGCAGGGGACGGTTACGAGCAGTACTTC. As protein: CAWSEGAGDGYEQYF.

CDR3 sequence: CASSRQGLDQETQYF. In DNA, the CDR3 is TGTGCCAGTAGTAGACAGGGGCTAGACCAAGAGACCCAGTACTTC. The chain employs TRBV19 and TRBJ2-5; TRBD1 aligns across 8 bases. V dropped 4 bases and J dropped 0; count of bases not matched to a gene: 4. Germline V gene lookup returns CDR1 LNHDA and CDR2 SQIVND (reference sequence). The CDR3 runs 15 residues. The full variable domain, its missing parts supplied by reference TRBV19 and TRBJ2-5, is DGGITQSPKYLFRKEGQNVTLSCEQNLNHDAMYWYRQDPGQGLRLIYYSQIVNDFQKGDIAEGYSVSREKKESFPLTVTSAQKNPTAFYLCASSRQGLDQETQYFGPGTRLLVL.

This clonotype showed up many times. V usage is TRBV6-1 and J usage is TRBJ2-7; D uncertain. From germline, CDR1 is MNHNS and CDR2 SASEGT. There are 14 residues in the CDR3. With 7 bases removed from V and 6 bases from J, the gap between germline ends came to 19 bases. This CDR3 reads CASMLSTPASEQYF. CDR3 sequence (DNA): TGTGCCAGCATGCTATCCACACCAGCCTCCGAGCAGTACTTC.

This clonotype showed up just a few times. V gene TRBV12-3 or TRBV12-4 combines with J gene TRBJ1-6, with D perhaps matching TRBD1 (6 bases). V was pared by 5 bases and J by 5 bases, with 13 bases between. The CDR3 totals 15 residues. The DNA for the CDR3 is TGTGCCAGCAGTCGCCGACAGGCAAATAATTCACCCCTCCACTTT. The encoded protein is CASSRRQANNSPLHF.

This clonotype was recorded many times. This rearrangement joins TRBV7-3 to TRBJ2-1; D tentatively fits TRBD1 or TRBD2 (6 bases each). The V end was cut by 4 bases, the J end by 10 bases, with 17 bases between. The CDR3 runs to 14 residues. In germline, CDR1 is SGHTA, CDR2 FQGTGA. The CDR3 region is CASSSGIGGYEQFF. CDR3 DNA sequence: TGTGCCAGCAGCTCTGGTATAGGGGGGTACGAGCAGTTCTTC.

The rearrangement links TRBV5-5 to TRBJ1-2; D gene unclear. Looked up from germline, CDR1 is SGHKS and CDR2 is YYEKEE (reference sequence). This CDR3 contains 14 residues. V was pared by 0 bases and J by 4 bases, with 10 bases between. CDR3 coding DNA: TGTGCCAGCAGCTTGGCTGGGGAACTCTATGGCTACACCTTC. Its protein product is CASSLAGELYGYTF.

This clonotype occurred many times. The chain has TRBV5-4 and TRBJ1-1; weak D call: TRBD1 (5 bases). Per germline, CDR1 SGHNT and CDR2 YYREEE (reference sequence). V gave up 1 base and J gave up 0 bases, with 10 bases separating them. The length of the CDR3 is 15 residues. The CDR3 DNA reads TGTGCCAGCAGCTTGATAAGGGGTCTGAACACTGAAGCTTTCTTT. It yields the protein CASSLIRGLNTEAFF.

This chain uses TRBV11-2 with TRBJ1-2; a possible D gene is TRBD1 (6 bases). Between the trimmed V and J ends, which lost 4 bases and 8 bases, there was a span of 14 bases. The germline CDR1 and CDR2 sequences are SGHAT and FQNNGV. The CDR3 is made up of 13 amino acids. CDR3 bases: TGTGCCAGCAGCTCCCCCCAGGGGTCCGGCTACACCTTC. This gives the protein CASSSPQGSGYTF.

This chain links TRBV9 with TRBJ2-3, with D possibly TRBD2 on 6 matching bases. The CDR3 is 15 amino acids. The germline V and J ends were trimmed by 3 bases and 0 bases, with 11 bases remaining between them. CDR1 and CDR2 from the germline V gene are SGDLS and YYNGEE. This CDR3 is CASSDPTRSTDTQYF. The CDR3 nucleotides are TGTGCCAGCAGCGACCCGACTAGGAGCACAGATACGCAGTATTTT.

This clonotype occurred a few times. The chain has TRBV14 and TRBJ2-7; perhaps D is TRBD1 or TRBD2 (5 bases each). The ends were cut back, 1 base at V and 0 bases at J, with 13 bases in the middle. The CDR3 totals 16 residues. Germline CDR1 and CDR2: SGHDN and FVKESK. CDR3 loop: CASSQVFGASSYEQYF. CDR3 coding DNA: TGTGCCAGCAGCCAAGTCTTCGGGGCCAGCTCCTACGAGCAGTACTTC.

As to this clonotype: One base away lies a much larger clone, so this may be a sequencing read error. This chain uses TRBV7-9 with TRBJ2-7; 10 bases line up with TRBD1. This CDR3 has 15 amino acids. Per the germline V gene, CDR1 is SEHNR and CDR2 is FQNEAQ (reference sequence). V lost 5 bases to trimming and J lost 2 bases; unmatched junction nucleotides: 6. The CDR3 sequence: CASSPGTGATYEQYF. The CDR3 region has the DNA TGTGCCAGCAGCCCCGGGACAGGGGCCACCTACGAGCAGTACTTC.

This clonotype was seen at least ten times. The J gene is TRBJ2-7, the V gene TRBV11-2; 11 bases agree with TRBD2. This CDR3 comprises 16 residues. The V and J ends lost 7 bases and 6 bases, in that order; junction bases with no gene match: 14. Germline V gene lookup returns CDR1 SGHAT and CDR2 FQNNGV. The CDR3 loop reads CASMGGGLAVLGEQYF. In DNA form, the CDR3 reads TGTGCCAGCATGGGGGGGGGACTAGCGGTGCTGGGCGAGCAGTACTTC. Full variable domain (missing parts from reference TRBV11-2 and TRBJ2-7): EAGVAQSPRYKIIEKRQSVAFWCNPISGHATLYWYQQILGQGPKLLIQFQNNGVVDDSQLPKDRFSAERLKGVDSTLKIQPAKLEDSAVYLCASMGGGLAVLGEQYFGPGTRLTVT.

Note on this clonotype: This may arise from a read error, as a much more abundant clone is one base away. In this CDR3 the conserved last residue, phenylalanine or tryptophan, is missing, so a read error is likely. The chain has TRBV5-1 and TRBJ2-5; TRBD2 is a possible D gene (5 bases). Germline-derived CDR1 and CDR2 are SGHRS and YFSETQ. CDR3 size: 14 residues. CDR3 in DNA: TGTGCCAGCAGCTTGGAGGCCCTAGGGGAGACCCAGTACCTC. Translation gives CASSLEALGETQYL.

This clonotype showed up just a few times. The chain employs TRBV29-1 and TRBJ2-5; no reliable D call. Trimming took 8 bases from V and 2 from J, leaving 18 bases between them. CDR1 and CDR2 (germline): SQVTM, ANQGSEA. The CDR3 is made up of 14 amino acids. CDR3 region: CSSVGNLGQETQYF. The CDR3, as DNA: TGCAGCTCCGTAGGGAATTTGGGGCAAGAGACCCAGTACTTC.